Below are 8 T cell receptor beta chains sequenced from a single sample in a study of cytomegalovirus exposure and HLA in healthy donors. Primers: 60 Vbeta forward and 13 Jbeta reverse. Only in-frame clones appear in the TCRdb table, and some are missing; sequencing was by immunoSEQ multiplex PCR. The table lists some 140,000 clones, around 75% of them singletons, with about 8.3% in the top ten. The sequencing input was PBMCs. Receptors were obtained from a man aged 25-45 years in good health and CMV-seropositive.

This clone was seen only once. V usage is TRBV11-2 and J usage is TRBJ2-2; maybe TRBD1 (5 bases). Trimming removed 5 bases from V and 5 bases from J, with 18 bases in between. Germline V gene data show CDR1 as SGHAT and CDR2 as FQNNGV. This CDR3 region has 16 residues. The CDR3 coding sequence is TGTGCCAGCAGCCTGACGGACATCTATGGGACCGGGGAGCTGTTTTTT. Translation: CASSLTDIYGTGELFF.

The J gene is TRBJ2-5, the V gene TRBV5-8; 11 bases fit TRBD1. Germline V gene data show CDR1 as SGHTS and CDR2 as YDEGEE. The length of the CDR3 is 15 residues. With 5 bases clipped from V and 0 bases from J, the junction kept 3 bases outside the gene matches. CDR3 bases: TGTGCCAGCAGAGCGGGACAGGGGGACCAAGAGACCCAGTACTTC. Protein sequence: CASRAGQGDQETQYF.

CDR3 DNA sequence: TGTGCCAGCAGTGTGGGGCGCAATCAGCCCCAGCATTTT. Translating gives CASSVGRNQPQHF. The chain is built from TRBV2 and TRBJ1-5; D is possibly TRBD1 (5 bases). The CDR3 length is 13 residues. Germline values: CDR1 SNHLY, CDR2 FYNNEI. V gave up 4 bases and J gave up 2 bases, with 6 bases separating them.

The chain joins TRBV5-1 to TRBJ1-2, with 11 positions matching TRBD1. Germline V gene data show CDR1 as SGHRS and CDR2 as YFSETQ. The CDR3 contains 14 residues. With V trimmed by 3 bases and J by 10 bases, 8 bases remained unmatched. The CDR3 reads CASSSGQGADVYTF. In DNA form, the CDR3 reads TGCGCCAGCAGCTCCGGACAGGGGGCGGATGTCTACACCTTC.

This clone was found a few times. The chain has TRBV6-6 and TRBJ2-1; 8 positions match TRBD1. Germline lookup yields CDR1 MNHNY and CDR2 SVGAGI (reference sequence). The CDR3 length is 15 residues. Germline trimming cut 10 bases from V and 1 base from J; bases unmatched to any gene: 9. The CDR3 protein is CATKDRERSYNEQFF. CDR3 nucleotide sequence: TGTGCCACCAAGGACAGGGAAAGGTCCTACAATGAGCAGTTCTTC.

The J gene is TRBJ2-1, the V gene TRBV9; D might be TRBD2 (6 bases). The CDR3 totals 13 residues. V gave up 6 bases and J gave up 0 bases, with 7 bases separating them. Looked up from germline, CDR1 is SGDLS and CDR2 is YYNGEE. CDR3 sequence: CASTSDSYNEQFF. For the CDR3, the DNA is TGTGCCAGCACTAGCGACTCCTACAATGAGCAGTTCTTC.

The chain has TRBV6-5 and TRBJ2-3, with 9 positions matching TRBD2. CDR1 and CDR2 (germline): MNHEY, SVGAGI. This CDR3 contains 15 residues. Unmatched junction bases numbered 3, after V lost 2 bases and J lost 3 bases. CDR3 DNA: TGTGCCAGCAGTTACGATGCGGGGGGGACAGATACGCAGTATTTT. This translates into CASSYDAGGTDTQYF.

The chain has TRBV28 and TRBJ1-2, with D maybe TRBD1 (5 bases). The CDR3 spans 15 residues. V was trimmed by 3 bases and J by 3 bases, leaving 14 bases between them. CDR1 and CDR2 (germline): MDHEN, SYDVKM. This chain's CDR3 is CASSFRGTVYYGYTF. The CDR3 nucleotides read TGTGCCAGCAGTTTCCGAGGGACTGTCTACTATGGCTACACCTTC.